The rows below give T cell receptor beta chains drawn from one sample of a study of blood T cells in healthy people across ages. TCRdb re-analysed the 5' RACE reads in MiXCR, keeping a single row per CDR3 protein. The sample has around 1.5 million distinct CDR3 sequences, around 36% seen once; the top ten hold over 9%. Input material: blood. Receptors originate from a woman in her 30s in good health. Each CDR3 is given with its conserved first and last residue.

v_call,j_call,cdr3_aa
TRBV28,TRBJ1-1,CASTTGLEAFF
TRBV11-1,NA,CVSSPYGGSEQYF
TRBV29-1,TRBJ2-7,CGVHSAEGAYEQYF
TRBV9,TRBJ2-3,CASSVGGSGGSTDTQYF
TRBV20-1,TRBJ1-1,CSAHGPGALSAFF
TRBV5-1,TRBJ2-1,CASSTGLAGFHNEQFF
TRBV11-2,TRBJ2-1,CASSFQAGGPNEQFF
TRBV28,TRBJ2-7,CASSLREYEQYF
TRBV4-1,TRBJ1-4,CASSQSQTNEKLFF
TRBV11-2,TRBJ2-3,CASSWGLAGGGTDTQYF
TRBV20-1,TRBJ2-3,CSAREWGRTGVTDTQYF
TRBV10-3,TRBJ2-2,CAIRPGQGGTGELFF
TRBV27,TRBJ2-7,CASSLSASGTDEQYF
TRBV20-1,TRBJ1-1,CSAREVTASTRAFF
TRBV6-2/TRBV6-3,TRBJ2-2,CASSYYPGGELFF
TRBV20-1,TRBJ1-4,CSAPGQSNEKLFF
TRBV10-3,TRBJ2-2,CAISESFGSGGERFF